This TCR beta chain comes out of a study of tumor-infiltrating lymphocytes in primary liver carcinoma. Study in general: Surgeons resected the patients' primary liver carcinomas. About 3.65 to 7.13 million productive TCRbeta reads were obtained from the samples, with similar numbers across tissue types.

Regarding this clonotype: The germline gene is not matched at one end of the junction; a read error may be the cause.

TCR beta cDNA was prepared out of 500 ng total RNA by means of a constant-region primer. Slightly modified ARM-PCR, run as three nested multiplex PCR rounds, produced the TCR beta libraries. TCRdb re-called the multiplex PCR reads with MiXCR, one entry per CDR3 protein. In the table there are about 330,000 distinct CDR3 sequences, 65% of which are singletons. Germline DNA was also extracted, with blood RNA taken from unsorted whole blood. The source is a man in his forties or fifties with primary liver carcinoma and hepatitis B virus infection. The specimen was peripheral blood.

The CDR3 DNA is TGCGCCAGGAGGCGCAGCTCGAACACCGGGGAGCTGCTTTTT. Residues: CARRRSSNTGELLF. The rearrangement joins TRBV4-3 to TRBJ2-2; possibly TRBD2 for D (5 bases). The CDR3 is 14 amino acids. Germline V lookup: CDR1 LGHNA, CDR2 YSLEER.